The rows below give T cell receptor beta chains drawn from one sample of a study of post-analysis software for immune sequencing data. TCRdb independently ran MiXCR on the PCR reads; one entry per CDR3 protein. The sample gives fewer than 550,000 distinct CDR3 sequences, around a third of which show up once; 4.5% to 7.5% is in the top ten. The sequencing input was blood. Receptor source: a girl younger than 18 with multiple sclerosis. CDR3s leave out the opening cysteine and the closing phenylalanine or tryptophan. Expanded clones are given a class, and other clones once, few, many or no size at all.

size	V	J	CDR3
few	TRBV5-6	TRBJ2-7	ASSLVVSGSIYEQY
few	TRBV6-1	TRBJ2-3	ASSEPRGQGTDTQY
-	TRBV10-3	TRBJ2-3	AISDRGTDTQY
few	TRBV7-2	TRBJ2-1	ASSESGTGPVSYNEQF
-	TRBV10-3	TRBJ1-2	AISEPGQGLYGYT
many	TRBV7-2	TRBJ2-7	ASSLTGEQY
many	TRBV5-5	TRBJ2-3	ASSLEGTSPIYTQY
-	TRBV5-1	TRBJ1-4	ASRKGQGNEKLF
few	TRBV5-6	-	ASSFSPGNEQY
few	TRBV12-3/TRBV12-4	TRBJ1-5	ASRTSNQPQH
-	TRBV5-1	TRBJ1-2	ASSLETLVGYT
few	TRBV2	TRBJ1-2	ASSRMDGVNYGYT
few	TRBV6-1	TRBJ2-1	ASSASGGFYNEQF
-	TRBV20-1	TRBJ2-1	SARARDSLLVLVEQF
few	TRBV6-5	TRBJ1-2	ASSPSQAHGYT
many	TRBV6-5	TRBJ2-5	ASSYSWGTGVGETQY
-	TRBV10-3	TRBJ1-5	AISDDRSQPQH
-	TRBV2	TRBJ1-2	ASSMEYYGYT
many	TRBV29-1	TRBJ2-1	SLQDHVVQF
-	TRBV2	TRBJ1-4	ASAQDRGNEKLF
few	TRBV2	TRBJ1-2	ASQSSGTGYGYT
-	TRBV6-5	TRBJ2-7	ASSYSMEQGDNEQY
-	TRBV28	TRBJ2-1	ASRPGPRDEQF
few	TRBV7-9	TRBJ1-2	ASSLANAPYGYT
few	TRBV5-6	TRBJ1-2	ASSFTGVAFPIYGYT
-	TRBV4-1	TRBJ1-4	ASSQFGRTTNERLF
few	TRBV5-1	TRBJ1-4	ASSLGAEVEKLF
-	TRBV25-1	TRBJ2-1	ASSNNLGLREQF
-	TRBV10-2	TRBJ1-2	ASSDPTGGGYT
many	TRBV12-3/TRBV12-4	TRBJ2-7	ASSRSGQGLSYEQY
few	TRBV7-2	TRBJ1-4	ASSLEPFSSEKLF
few	TRBV29-1	TRBJ2-5	SVVVWEWETQY
few	TRBV20-1	TRBJ2-6	SAWDSTKLSGANVLT
-	TRBV6-2/TRBV6-3	TRBJ2-3	ASSYGTATYTDTQY
-	TRBV6-5	TRBJ1-5	ASAKIQGLGNQPQH